This T cell receptor (beta chain) was retrieved from a study of blood T cell repertoires in COVID-19. Study at large: Acute-phase and convalescent COVID-19 samples originated in the United States, Italy and Spain. PBMCs, B-cell-depleted T cells, or T cells were the source of the cDNA or gDNA that made up the material.

In Seattle, patients joined the study during active infection and were tracked longitudinally. In the original workflow: Amplification of reference gene primers was used by the study to estimate nucleated cell counts. This table comes from immunoSEQ multiplex PCR, and its TCRdb copy is limited to in-frame clones, with some not included. The V and J calls and the clone size are those of that table, but D and trimming were determined from the DNA. The profile shows 250,000 or so clones, 92% of them singletons. This CDR3 has 16 residues. V shed 0 bases, J shed 9 bases, and the junction held 6 bases outside the gene matches. CDR1 SGHRS and CDR2 YFSETQ come from the germline V gene.

V usage is TRBV5-1 and J usage is TRBJ2-1; 13 bases map to TRBD2. The sequence came from a man younger than 40 with COVID-19, enrolled during active disease. Sequencing input: peripheral blood. The CDR3 DNA reads TGCGCCAGCAGCTTGGCCGGGACTAGCGGGGTCAGTGAGCAGTTCTTC. It translates to CASSLAGTSGVSEQFF.